This T cell receptor delta chain was recovered during a study of γδ T cells in repeated Plasmodium falciparum infection. Flow sorting of PBMC yielded separate Vgamma9/Vdelta2+ and Vdelta2-negative gammadelta T cell populations for bulk repertoire analysis. V lost 0 bases and J lost 0; bases outside the gene matches: 8. This CDR3 is built from 17 residues. CDR1 is GEAIGNYY and CDR2 is EKD in the germline V gene. TCRdb re-processed the multiplex PCR reads using CATT. The table lists over 45,000 delta-chain clones, around 1.6% of them singletons, with about 8.6% in the top ten. This clone occurred many times.

Material: gamma-delta T cells from blood. The origin of this receptor is a pool of human donors (malaria-infected and uninfected, not separated). The chain employs TRDV2 and TRDJ1; TRDD3 matches at 8 bases. As TCRdb names no J gene, one was assigned here on the basis of a DNA match to germline. The DNA for the CDR3 is TGTGCCTGTGACACCTTGGGGGATTTCCGGTACACCGATAAACTCATCTTT. Translated: CACDTLGDFRYTDKLIF.